These 31 T cell receptor beta chains came from one sample sequenced in a study of shared clonotypes between healthy human individuals. Terminally differentiated effector memory CD45RA+ cells were excluded by CCR7 positive selection of CD45RO-negative cells. Data came from immunoSEQ multiplex PCR; TCRdb stores just in-frame clones and leaves some out. The sample holds around 640,000 clones, 95% to 97% seen once. Input material: naive CD8+ T cells sorted from blood. The receptors were gathered from a woman aged 25 to 39 in good health.

The V gene is TRBV2, the J gene TRBJ2-7; 11 bases fit TRBD2. Germline trimming cut 3 bases from V and 3 bases from J; bases unmatched to any gene: 4. Germline V lookup: CDR1 SNHLY, CDR2 FYNNEI. The CDR3 totals 15 residues. Here the CDR3 DNA reads TGTGCCAGCAGTGACCCAACTAGCGGGGGCTACGAGCAGTACTTC. Its protein is CASSDPTSGGYEQYF.

The V and J genes are TRBV15 and TRBJ1-2; D gene unclear. The CDR3 totals 14 residues. The V end lost 1 base, the J end lost 6 bases, and 12 bases lay between the germline ends. Germline CDR1 and CDR2: LNHNV and YYDKDF (reference sequence). In nucleotides, the CDR3 is TGTGCCACCAGCAGAGGCCCGGGAGTTGATGGCTACACCTTC. It translates to CATSRGPGVDGYTF.

The chain couples TRBV4-1 to TRBJ2-1; 12 bases line up with TRBD2. V shed 4 bases and J 5 bases; nucleotides not matched to a gene: 3. Germline loops: CDR1 MGHRA, CDR2 YSYEKL. The CDR3 sequence is 15 residues long. Here the CDR3 reads CASSLWTSGNNEQFF. In DNA form, the CDR3 reads TGCGCCAGCAGCCTCTGGACTAGCGGGAACAATGAGCAGTTCTTC.

The V call is TRBV10-1, the J call TRBJ2-7, with 8 bases fitting TRBD2. Germline V lookup: CDR1 WNHNN, CDR2 SYGVQD (reference sequence). V lost 5 bases, J lost 2 bases, and 14 bases stayed unmatched. CDR3 size: 17 residues. DNA for the CDR3: TGCGCCAGCAGTCCCAACCCGACTAGCGAAACAACCTACGAGCAGTACTTC. Amino acid sequence: CASSPNPTSETTYEQYF.

Worth noting for this clone: At the DNA level, this CDR3 is encoded by other sequences in the same sample as well. As DNA, the CDR3 is TGTGCCAGCAGCCCTGGGGGCGGACGTACTGAAGCTTTCTTT. Translation gives CASSPGGGRTEAFF. J is TRBJ1-1 and V is TRBV6-5; perhaps TRBD1 as D (6 bases). CDR1 and CDR2 from the germline V gene are MNHEY and SVGAGI. V lost 6 bases and J 5 bases, leaving 16 bases between the germline ends. The CDR3 extends over 14 amino acids.

The CDR3 is CAGTAHMETDTQYF. The CDR3 DNA reads TGTGCCGGGACAGCCCATATGGAGACAGATACGCAGTATTTT. The V call is TRBV30, the J call TRBJ2-3, with 7 nucleotides matching TRBD1. CDR1 is GTSNPN and CDR2 is SVGIG in the germline V gene (reference sequence). V trimming: 8 bases; J trimming: 3 bases; junction bases outside the gene matches: 11. The CDR3 is made up of 14 amino acids.

This clone was seen a few times. The gene calls are TRBV9 and TRBJ2-7, with D possibly TRBD1 on 5 matching bases. The CDR3 extends over 14 amino acids. Trimming shortened V by 0 bases and J by 2 bases, and 9 bases separated the two germline ends. CDR1 is SGDLS, CDR2 YYNGEE, per germline. For the CDR3, the DNA is TGTGCCAGCAGCGTAGCTCCAGGGCCCTACGAGCAGTACTTC. Encoded protein: CASSVAPGPYEQYF.

This clone was seen once. This chain joins TRBV18 and TRBJ2-1, with unresolved D. V shed 0 bases and J shed 7 bases, with 13 bases lying between them. Germline V gives CDR1 KGHSH, CDR2 LQKENI. The CDR3 spans 15 residues. For the CDR3, the DNA is TGTGCCAGCTCACCACCTTTCGGCGTACAGAATGAGCAGTTCTTC. It codes for CASSPPFGVQNEQFF.

V usage is TRBV27 and J usage is TRBJ2-7; D may correspond to TRBD1 or TRBD2 (6 bases each). Germline lookup yields CDR1 MNHEY and CDR2 SMNVEV (reference sequence). The V end lost 8 bases, the J end lost 3 bases, and 11 bases lay between the germline ends. This CDR3 is built from 12 residues. The CDR3 DNA sequence: TGTGCCAGCGGGGGGCGGGTCTACGAGCAGTACTTC. Protein product: CASGGRVYEQYF.

The chain links TRBV6-6 to TRBJ2-1, with a possible D match to TRBD2 (5 bases). V gave up 10 bases and J gave up 7 bases, with 14 bases separating them. Germline values: CDR1 MNHNY, CDR2 SVGAGI (reference sequence). The CDR3 sequence is 12 residues long. Here the CDR3 DNA reads TGTGCCACCAGCGGCATTCAGAATGAGCAGTTCTTC. It is translated as CATSGIQNEQFF.

This clone has a handful of counts. The rearrangement links TRBV2 to TRBJ1-5, with unresolved D. The germline gives CDR1 SNHLY, CDR2 FYNNEI. V was cut by 4 bases and J by 5 bases, with 6 bases left in between. This CDR3 region has 12 residues. The CDR3 DNA follows: TGTGCCAGCAGTGTGCAAGATCAGCCCCAGCATTTT. Protein: CASSVQDQPQHF.

This sequence joins TRBV9 and TRBJ2-1; 9 bases are a match to TRBD2. The CDR3 contains 19 residues. The trim removed 6 bases at V and 7 bases at J, leaving 23 bases unmatched. Germline CDR1 and CDR2: SGDLS and YYNGEE. The CDR3 spells CASITWAGGGAGGRNEQFF. DNA for the CDR3: TGTGCCAGCATCACCTGGGCAGGGGGTGGAGCGGGAGGCCGGAATGAGCAGTTCTTC.

The chain links TRBV6-5 to TRBJ2-2; D gene uncertain. Germline loops: CDR1 MNHEY, CDR2 SVGAGI. The CDR3 extends over 13 amino acids. Trimming shortened V by 5 bases and J by 6 bases, and 10 bases separated the two germline ends. This chain's CDR3 is CASSSTGPGELFF. The CDR3 DNA is TGTGCCAGCAGTAGTACGGGCCCCGGGGAGCTGTTTTTT.

The chain is built from TRBV27 and TRBJ2-5, with TRBD2 identical over 7 bases. Germline CDR1 and CDR2: MNHEY and SMNVEV (reference sequence). V trimming: 2 bases; J trimming: 1 base; junction bases outside the gene matches: 1. The CDR3 is 14 amino acids. Here the CDR3 DNA reads TGTGCCAGCAGTTTACTAGCGGCCCAAGAGACCCAGTACTTC. Protein sequence: CASSLLAAQETQYF.

This clone was recorded a few times. This chain joins TRBV15 and TRBJ2-2, with 7 nucleotides matching TRBD1. The CDR3 has 17 residues. With V trimmed by 4 bases and J by 6 bases, 14 bases remained unmatched. Germline V gives CDR1 LNHNV, CDR2 YYDKDF (reference sequence). The CDR3 region is CATSKDLATGRAGELFF. The DNA for the CDR3 is TGTGCCACCAGCAAAGACCTCGCGACAGGGCGGGCCGGGGAGCTGTTTTTT.

The chain couples TRBV28 to TRBJ2-3; 11 positions match TRBD2. This CDR3 has 18 amino acids. Trimming took 4 bases from V and 0 from J; bases not matched to a gene: 9. Germline V gene data show CDR1 as MDHEN and CDR2 as SYDVKM. The CDR3 DNA reads TGTGCCAGCAGTTACGGACTAGCGGGCGCGCCTAGCACAGATACGCAGTATTTT. This gives the protein CASSYGLAGAPSTDTQYF.

J is TRBJ2-3 and V is TRBV27; D is unresolved. This CDR3 contains 14 residues. V lost 4 bases to trimming and J lost 7 bases, with 15 bases between them. The V gene's germline CDR1 is MNHEY and CDR2 SMNVEV (reference sequence). The CDR3 nucleotides are TGTGCCAGCAGTTCCCTCACGAGGATTTATACGCAGTATTTT. The encoded protein is CASSSLTRIYTQYF.

The chain employs TRBV9 and TRBJ2-2; D gene unclear. In germline, CDR1 is SGDLS, CDR2 YYNGEE. The CDR3 totals 12 residues. Between the trimmed V and J ends, which lost 4 bases and 7 bases, there was a span of 8 bases. The CDR3 sequence: CASSPEHGELFF. The CDR3 nucleotides read TGTGCCAGCAGCCCAGAGCACGGGGAGCTGTTTTTT. The full variable domain, with the rest looked up from reference TRBV9 and TRBJ2-2, is DSGVTQTPKHLITATGQRVTLRCSPRSGDLSVYWYQQSLDQGLQFLIQYYNGEERAKGNILERFSAQQFPDLHSELNLSSLELGDSALYFCASSPEHGELFFGEGSRLTVL.

This sequence joins TRBV19 and TRBJ1-3; D remains unclear. This CDR3 contains 15 residues. Germline V CDR1 and CDR2: LNHDA, SQIVND (reference sequence). Trimming shortened V by 5 bases and J by 8 bases, and 19 bases separated the two germline ends. This CDR3 reads CASSPDRRPLDTIYF. The CDR3 DNA is TGTGCCAGTAGTCCAGACCGGAGGCCCCTCGACACCATATATTTT. The variable domain in full, completed from reference TRBV19 and TRBJ1-3, reads DGGITQSPKYLFRKEGQNVTLSCEQNLNHDAMYWYRQDPGQGLRLIYYSQIVNDFQKGDIAEGYSVSREKKESFPLTVTSAQKNPTAFYLCASSPDRRPLDTIYFGEGSWLTVV.

The J gene is TRBJ2-1, the V gene TRBV30; D is tentatively TRBD1 or TRBD2 (5 bases each). This CDR3 contains 13 residues. Germline CDR1 GTSNPN, CDR2 SVGIG (reference sequence). Trimming cost V 3 bases and J 7 bases, with 13 bases left between them. CDR3 bases: TGTGCCTGGAGATGGGCCGAGGGGAATGAGCAGTTCTTC. This sequence encodes CAWRWAEGNEQFF. Complete variable domain (other parts from reference TRBV30 and TRBJ2-1): SQTIHQWPATLVQPVGSPLSLECTVEGTSNPNLYWYRQAAGRGLQLLFYSVGIGQISSEVPQNLSASRPQDRQFILSSKKLLLSDSGFYLCAWRWAEGNEQFFGPGTRLTVL.

This chain links TRBV28 with TRBJ2-7; D unclear. In germline, CDR1 is MDHEN, CDR2 SYDVKM. The CDR3 sequence is 15 residues long. V shed 5 bases and J shed 0 bases, with 14 bases lying between them. The CDR3 spells CASSPWTSVSYEQYF. CDR3 coding DNA: TGTGCCAGCAGTCCCTGGACCTCCGTCTCCTACGAGCAGTACTTC. The complete variable domain, with remaining parts taken from reference TRBV28 and TRBJ2-7, reads DVKVTQSSRYLVKRTGEKVFLECVQDMDHENMFWYRQDPGLGLRLIYFSYDVKMKEKGDIPEGYSVSREKKERFSLILESASTNQTSMYLCASSPWTSVSYEQYFGPGTRLTVT.

The V call is TRBV7-8, the J call TRBJ2-1; D perhaps matches TRBD1 (6 bases). The CDR3 length is 13 residues. V was clipped by 1 base and J by 10 bases, with 11 bases between them. Germline V gene sequence: CDR1 SGHVS, CDR2 FQNEAQ. Here the CDR3 DNA reads TGTGCCAGCAGCTTAGTTGCAGGGGTGGAGCAGTTCTTC. Encoded protein: CASSLVAGVEQFF. The whole variable domain, remainder taken from reference TRBV7-8 and TRBJ2-1, is GAGVSQSPRYKVAKRGQDVALRCDPISGHVSLFWYQQALGQGPEFLTYFQNEAQLDKSGLPSDRFFAERPEGSVSTLKIQRTQQEDSAVYLCASSLVAGVEQFFGPGTRLTVL.

The chain joins TRBV28 to TRBJ2-5, with 7 nucleotides matching TRBD2. Germline V lookup: CDR1 MDHEN, CDR2 SYDVKM. This CDR3 region has 13 residues. Trimming removed 4 bases from V and 2 bases from J; junction bases left unmatched: 1. The CDR3: CASSSAGQETQYF. The CDR3 DNA reads as TGTGCCAGCAGTTCAGCGGGGCAAGAGACCCAGTACTTC.

The rearrangement uses TRBV27 and TRBJ2-2; D is unclear. This CDR3 region has 13 residues. The V end was cut by 5 bases, the J end by 4 bases, with 8 bases between. Germline CDR1 and CDR2: MNHEY and SMNVEV (reference sequence). The CDR3: CASSLKITGELFF. The CDR3 DNA reads as TGTGCCAGCAGTCTAAAGATCACCGGGGAGCTGTTTTTT.

This clone was recorded once. The chain has TRBV27 and TRBJ2-1, with D unresolved. Germline lookup yields CDR1 MNHEY and CDR2 SMNVEV (reference sequence). The CDR3 covers 13 residues. Trimming left V 6 bases short and J 0 bases short, with 6 bases between. This chain's CDR3 is CASRSSSYNEQFF. The CDR3 DNA sequence: TGTGCCAGCAGATCTAGCTCCTACAATGAGCAGTTCTTC.

The genes are TRBV11-2 and TRBJ2-7; D is unclear. Germline V gene sequence: CDR1 SGHAT, CDR2 FQNNGV. V lost 1 base and J lost 3, with 10 bases in between. The CDR3 extends over 14 amino acids. The CDR3 here is CASSLGDLGYEQYF. CDR3 nucleotide sequence: TGTGCCAGCAGCTTAGGCGACCTCGGCTACGAGCAGTACTTC.

The rearrangement uses TRBV19 and TRBJ2-1; D remains unclear. Germline values: CDR1 LNHDA, CDR2 SQIVND (reference sequence). CDR3 length: 14 residues. With 5 bases removed from V and 0 bases from J, the gap between germline ends came to 8 bases. The CDR3, as DNA: TGTGCCAGTAGTTACTCGGCCTCCTACAATGAGCAGTTCTTC. Its translation is CASSYSASYNEQFF.

This chain connects TRBV7-9 to TRBJ2-1; the match to TRBD1 covers 8 bases. The CDR3 is made up of 15 amino acids. Germline V CDR1 and CDR2: SEHNR, FQNEAQ (reference sequence). The V segment lost 1 base and the J segment 2 bases; nucleotides outside the gene matches: 1. The CDR3 protein is CASSLGTGPYNEQFF. The CDR3, as DNA: TGTGCCAGCAGCTTAGGGACAGGGCCCTACAATGAGCAGTTCTTC.

This chain connects TRBV5-6 to TRBJ2-7, with a possible D match to TRBD1 (6 bases). This CDR3 comprises 12 residues. The germline gives CDR1 SGHDT, CDR2 YYEEEE. The germline V and J ends were trimmed by 2 bases and 7 bases, with 10 bases remaining between them. The DNA of the CDR3 is TGTGCCAGCAGCTTAGGACAGCAGGAGCAGTACTTC. This translates into CASSLGQQEQYF.

This clone was seen a single time. This sequence joins TRBV9 and TRBJ2-1; D uncertain. The CDR3 consists of 14 residues. Looked up from germline, CDR1 is SGDLS and CDR2 is YYNGEE. With 0 bases removed from V and 8 bases from J, the gap between germline ends came to 12 bases. This CDR3 reads CASSVVLQTDEQFF. In DNA, the CDR3 is TGTGCCAGCAGCGTAGTGCTACAGACGGATGAGCAGTTCTTC.

The chain couples TRBV6-4 to TRBJ1-2; D remains unclear. Germline V gene sequence: CDR1 MRHNA, CDR2 SNTAGT. The CDR3 contains 11 residues. Trimming left V 2 bases short and J 4 bases short, with 2 bases between. CDR3 residues: CASSDSYGYTF. CDR3 DNA: TGTGCCAGCAGTGACAGCTATGGCTACACCTTC.